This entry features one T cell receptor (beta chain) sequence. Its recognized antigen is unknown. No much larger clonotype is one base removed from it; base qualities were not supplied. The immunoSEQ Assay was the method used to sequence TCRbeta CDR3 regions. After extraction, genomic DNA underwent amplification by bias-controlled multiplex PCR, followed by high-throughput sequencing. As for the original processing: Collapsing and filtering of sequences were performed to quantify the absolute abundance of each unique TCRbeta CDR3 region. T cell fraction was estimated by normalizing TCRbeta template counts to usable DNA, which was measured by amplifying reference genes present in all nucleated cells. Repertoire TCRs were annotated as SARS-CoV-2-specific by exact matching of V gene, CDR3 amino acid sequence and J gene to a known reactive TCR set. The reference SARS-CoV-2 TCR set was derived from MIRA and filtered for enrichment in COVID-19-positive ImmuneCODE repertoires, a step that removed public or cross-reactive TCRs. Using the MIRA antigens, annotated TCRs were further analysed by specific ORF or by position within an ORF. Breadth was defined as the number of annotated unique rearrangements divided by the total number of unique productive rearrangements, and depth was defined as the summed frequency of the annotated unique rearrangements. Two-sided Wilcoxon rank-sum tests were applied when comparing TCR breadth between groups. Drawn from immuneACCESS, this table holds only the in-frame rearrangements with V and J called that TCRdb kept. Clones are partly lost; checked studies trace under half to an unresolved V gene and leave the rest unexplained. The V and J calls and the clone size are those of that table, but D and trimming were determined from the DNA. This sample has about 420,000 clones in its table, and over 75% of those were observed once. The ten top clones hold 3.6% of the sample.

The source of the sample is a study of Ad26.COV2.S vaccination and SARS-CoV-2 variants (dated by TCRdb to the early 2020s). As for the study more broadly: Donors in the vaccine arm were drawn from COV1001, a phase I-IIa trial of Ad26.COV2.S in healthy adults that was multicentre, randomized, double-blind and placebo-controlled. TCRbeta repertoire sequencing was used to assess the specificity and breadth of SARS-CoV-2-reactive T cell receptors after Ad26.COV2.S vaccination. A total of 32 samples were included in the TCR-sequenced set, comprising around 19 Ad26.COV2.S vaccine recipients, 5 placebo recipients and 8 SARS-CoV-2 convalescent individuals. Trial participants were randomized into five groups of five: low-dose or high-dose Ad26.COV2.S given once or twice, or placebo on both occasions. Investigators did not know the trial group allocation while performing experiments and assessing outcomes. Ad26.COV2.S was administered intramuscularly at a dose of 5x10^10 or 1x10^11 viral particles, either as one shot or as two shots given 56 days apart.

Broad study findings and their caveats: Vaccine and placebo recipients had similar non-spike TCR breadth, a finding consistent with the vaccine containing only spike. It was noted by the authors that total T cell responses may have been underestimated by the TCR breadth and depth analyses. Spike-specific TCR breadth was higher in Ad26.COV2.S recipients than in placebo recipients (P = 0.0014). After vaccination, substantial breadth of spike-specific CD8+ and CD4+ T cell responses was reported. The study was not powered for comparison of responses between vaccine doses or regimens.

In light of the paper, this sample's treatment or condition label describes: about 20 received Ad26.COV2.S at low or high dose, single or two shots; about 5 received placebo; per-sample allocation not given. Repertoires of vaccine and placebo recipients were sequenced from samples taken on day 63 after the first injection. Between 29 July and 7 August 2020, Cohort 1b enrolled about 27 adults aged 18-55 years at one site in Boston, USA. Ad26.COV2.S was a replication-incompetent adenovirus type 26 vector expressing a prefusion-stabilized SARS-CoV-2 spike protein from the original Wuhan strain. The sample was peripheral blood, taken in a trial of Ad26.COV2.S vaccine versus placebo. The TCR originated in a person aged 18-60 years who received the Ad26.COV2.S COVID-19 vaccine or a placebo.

Read as DNA, the sequence is TGCACCAGCAGCGACAGGACCCACTTCTATGGCTACACCTTC. Translated, it reads CTSSDRTHFYGYTF. The sequence links TRBV1 to TRBJ1-2; no DNA check was done on the table's D call, TRBD1. TRBV1 constitutes a pseudogene. The CDR3 contains 14 residues, cysteine and phenylalanine counted. CDR3 DNA is the only sequence kept; it has 42 bases, read in frame from the first base.